Below are 14 T cell receptor beta chains sequenced from a single sample in a study of blood T cell repertoires in COVID-19. This table comes from immunoSEQ multiplex PCR, and its TCRdb copy is limited to in-frame clones, with some not included. The sample yields almost 250,000 clones, around nine tenths seen once. The sample consisted of PBMCs or T cells enriched from blood (not recorded which). The origin of the receptors is a woman aged 45 to 65 who had recovered from COVID-19.

This clone was observed a handful of times. The V and J genes are TRBV28 and TRBJ1-5; D unresolved. The V and J ends lost 5 bases and 4 bases respectively, with 18 bases between them. CDR3 size: 16 residues. From germline, CDR1 is MDHEN and CDR2 SYDVKM. The CDR3 is CASSRRRGLRNQPQHF. The CDR3 DNA follows: TGTGCCAGCAGTCGACGGCGGGGTCTCAGGAATCAGCCCCAGCATTTT.

The chain joins TRBV3-1 (or the pseudogene TRBV3-2) to TRBJ2-1; D might be TRBD2 (7 bases). The CDR3 runs to 15 residues. Trimming removed 4 bases at V and 4 bases at J, with 14 bases between. Germline V lookup: CDR1 LGHDT, CDR2 YNNKEL (reference sequence). In nucleotides, the CDR3 is TGTGCCAGCAGCCCAGGAGGGGGAGGGTACAATGAGCAGTTCTTC. Residues: CASSPGGGGYNEQFF.

This clone was seen only a few times. As DNA, the CDR3 is TGTGCCTGGAGCCGGAGAGGGACAGGGTACACTGAAGCTTTCTTT. This translates into CAWSRRGTGYTEAFF. The V and J genes are TRBV30 and TRBJ1-1, with TRBD1 matching over 9 bases. The length of the CDR3 is 15 residues. Unmatched junction bases numbered 8, after V lost 3 bases and J lost 3 bases. Germline CDR1 is GTSNPN and CDR2 is SVGIG (reference sequence).

This chain uses TRBV25-1 with TRBJ1-2; TRBD1 aligns across 9 bases. Per the germline V gene, CDR1 is MGHDK and CDR2 is SYGVNS. V was clipped by 6 bases and J by 8 bases; unmatched bases: 7. The CDR3 totals 13 residues. The CDR3 DNA is TGTGCCAGCAGGCGACAGGGGGTGGGGGGCTACACCTTC. It translates to CASRRQGVGGYTF.

This clone was seen just once. The chain combines TRBV12-5 with TRBJ1-1, with D possibly matching TRBD1 (6 bases). The CDR3 covers 13 residues. The germline CDR1 and CDR2 sequences are LGHNT and FRNRAP. The ends were cut back, 3 bases at V and 3 bases at J, with 8 bases in the middle. DNA for the CDR3: TGTGCTAGTGGTTTACAGGGTTACACTGAAGCTTTCTTT. This sequence encodes CASGLQGYTEAFF.

This sequence joins TRBV4-1 and TRBJ1-5; D is perhaps TRBD1 (6 bases). V was cut by 4 bases and J by 6 bases, with 16 bases left in between. Germline V gene lookup returns CDR1 MGHRA and CDR2 YSYEKL. The CDR3 consists of 15 residues. CDR3 in DNA: TGCGCCAGCAGCCGGGACACAGGGTTTGGTCAGCCCCAGCATTTT. Protein: CASSRDTGFGQPQHF.

The chain joins TRBV19 to TRBJ1-5; 7 bases agree with TRBD1. V trimming: 7 bases; J trimming: 1 base; junction bases outside the gene matches: 13. Per germline, CDR1 LNHDA and CDR2 SQIVND (reference sequence). The CDR3 totals 17 residues. The CDR3 sequence is CASMKTWTGTSNQPQHF. For the CDR3, the DNA is TGTGCCAGTATGAAAACTTGGACAGGCACGAGCAATCAGCCCCAGCATTTT.

This chain uses TRBV11-2 with TRBJ2-7, with 10 bases aligning to TRBD2. The CDR3 covers 19 residues. Germline values: CDR1 SGHAT, CDR2 FQNNGV. The junction had 17 bases not matched to a gene; V was cut back by 6 bases and J by 0 bases. As DNA, the CDR3 is TGTGCCAGCAGTTCGCCTCCGGGACTAGCGCGGAGTATCTCCTACGAGCAGTACTTC. Translated, it gives CASSSPPGLARSISYEQYF. Together with reference TRBV11-2 and TRBJ2-7, the CDR3 gives the full variable domain: EAGVAQSPRYKIIEKRQSVAFWCNPISGHATLYWYQQILGQGPKLLIQFQNNGVVDDSQLPKDRFSAERLKGVDSTLKIQPAKLEDSAVYLCASSSPPGLARSISYEQYFGPGTRLTVT.

The rearrangement uses TRBV5-1 and TRBJ2-1, with TRBD2 identical over 8 bases. Trimming at V came to 0 bases and at J to 9 bases, leaving 5 bases not matched to a gene. CDR3 size: 14 residues. Germline V lookup: CDR1 SGHRS, CDR2 YFSETQ. The CDR3: CASSLAGLEVEQFF. DNA of the CDR3: TGCGCCAGCAGCTTGGCGGGACTAGAGGTTGAGCAGTTCTTC.

V gene TRBV7-8 combines with J gene TRBJ2-3; 11 bases fit TRBD2. CDR1 and CDR2 from the germline V gene are SGHVS and FQNEAQ. The CDR3 is 16 residues long. Unmatched junction bases numbered 2, after V lost 3 bases and J lost 0 bases. The CDR3 here is CASSLWTSGSTDTQYF. The CDR3 nucleotides read TGTGCCAGCAGCTTGTGGACTAGCGGGAGCACAGATACGCAGTATTTT.

In its sample, this clone was seen once. V is TRBV29-1 and J is TRBJ2-7; 13 nucleotides match TRBD2. Germline-derived CDR1 and CDR2 are SQVTM and ANQGSEA. The CDR3 length is 14 residues. Germline trimming cut 6 bases from V and 4 bases from J; bases unmatched to any gene: 6. CDR3 in amino acids: CSVRTSGSGYEQYF. In DNA, the CDR3 is TGCAGCGTGAGGACTAGCGGGAGTGGATACGAGCAGTACTTC.

This clone has more than one count but fewer than ten. The CDR3, as DNA: TGTGCCAGCAGTTCCCGGACAGTTACAGATACGCAGTATTTT. Translated, it gives CASSSRTVTDTQYF. The chain joins TRBV6-5 to TRBJ2-3; D is perhaps TRBD1 (6 bases). V was pared by 4 bases and J by 3 bases, with 11 bases between. From germline, CDR1 is MNHEY and CDR2 SVGAGI. The CDR3 consists of 14 residues.

This rearrangement joins TRBV30 to TRBJ2-7; weak D call: TRBD1 (6 bases). The CDR3 is 13 amino acids. Germline V gene lookup returns CDR1 GTSNPN and CDR2 SVGIG (reference sequence). With 3 bases removed from V and 1 base from J, the gap between germline ends came to 10 bases. The CDR3 coding sequence is TGTGCCTGGAGGGAAAGGGGGTCCTACGAGCAGTACTTC. This codes for CAWRERGSYEQYF.

The chain couples TRBV2 to TRBJ1-6; D gene ambiguous. With 7 bases removed from V and 0 bases from J, the gap between germline ends came to 10 bases. Germline CDR1 SNHLY, CDR2 FYNNEI. This CDR3 comprises 15 residues. CDR3 nucleotide sequence: TGTGCCAGCACGGCAAGGAGCTCCTATAATTCACCCCTCCACTTT. Translated: CASTARSSYNSPLHF.